The rows below give T cell receptor beta chains drawn from one sample of a study of PD-1 blockade in classical Hodgkin lymphoma. Using immunoSEQ multiplex PCR, the repertoire was profiled, and TCRdb retains in-frame clones only, with some absent. Of 75,000 to 100,000 clones detected, under 95% appear once; the ten largest clones hold roughly 1.9%. The source was peripheral blood mononuclear cells (PBMCs), collected before the fourth cycle of nivolumab. The origin of the receptors is a human donor with classical Hodgkin lymphoma. Each CDR3 is given with its conserved first and last residue. D genes are given only for firm matches. Some rows have no size entry. The others give once, few or many, or a class for an expanded clone.

D gene	V gene	clone size	J gene	CDR3 protein	CDR3 DNA
.	TRBV6-5	.	TRBJ2-5	CASRAGLPQETQYF	TGTGCCAGCAGAGCCGGACTACCCCAAGAGACCCAGTACTTC
TRBD2	TRBV5-3	.	TRBJ2-1	CAREAGGHYNEQFF	TGTGCCAGGGAAGCGGGAGGACACTACAATGAGCAGTTCTTC
TRBD1	TRBV19	.	TRBJ1-1	CASSKGQGIFMNTEAFF	TGTGCCAGTAGTAAAGGACAGGGGATCTTCATGAACACTGAAGCTTTCTTT
TRBD2	TRBV29-1	.	TRBJ2-1	CSVDGLAGAEQFF	TGCAGCGTTGACGGGCTAGCGGGAGCTGAGCAGTTCTTC
.	TRBV7-2	.	TRBJ2-2	CASSLGATGELFF	TGTGCCAGCAGCTTAGGGGCGACTGGGGAGCTGTTTTTT
.	TRBV19	.	TRBJ2-1	CASRGGGGRGEQFF	TGTGCCAGTAGGGGGGGAGGCGGACGTGGTGAGCAGTTCTTC
.	TRBV7-9	.	TRBJ2-7	CAFGGRDSYEQCF	TGTGCCTTCGGCGGGCGAGACTCCTACGAGCAGTGCTTC
.	TRBV18	.	TRBJ1-4	CASSPSTGGEKLFF	TGTGCCAGCTCGCCCTCAACTGGGGGTGAAAAACTGTTTTTT
TRBD1	TRBV27	.	TRBJ1-5	CASSYTGGRQPQHF	TGTGCCAGCAGTTATACAGGGGGCCGTCAGCCCCAGCATTTT
.	TRBV28	.	TRBJ2-3	CASSLGHTQYF	TGTGCCAGCAGTTTAGGACATACGCAGTATTTT
.	TRBV30	few	TRBJ1-1	CAWTTGNAEAFF	TGTGCCTGGACAACAGGGAACGCTGAAGCTTTCTTT
TRBD2	TRBV4-1	.	TRBJ2-2	CASKELGGLAATGELFF	TGCGCCAGCAAAGAACTGGGCGGACTAGCGGCCACCGGGGAGCTGTTTTTT
TRBD2	TRBV7-6	.	TRBJ2-3	CASSSLAYTDTQYF	TGTGCCAGCAGCTCACTAGCGTACACAGATACGCAGTATTTT
.	TRBV7-3	.	TRBJ2-5	CASSPGAQETQYF	TGTGCCAGCAGCCCGGGAGCCCAAGAGACCCAGTACTTC
TRBD1	TRBV23-1	.	TRBJ1-2	CAPRGGGAYGYTF	TGCGCCCCCAGGGGAGGGGGCGCTTATGGCTACACCTTC
TRBD1	TRBV28	.	TRBJ1-5	CASRDDRGQRDSNQPQHF	TGTGCCAGCAGGGATGACAGGGGGCAGCGGGATAGCAATCAGCCCCAGCATTTT
TRBD2	TRBV9	.	TRBJ2-3	CASGSLAGGRDTQYF	TGTGCCAGCGGATCACTAGCGGGAGGACGAGATACGCAGTATTTT